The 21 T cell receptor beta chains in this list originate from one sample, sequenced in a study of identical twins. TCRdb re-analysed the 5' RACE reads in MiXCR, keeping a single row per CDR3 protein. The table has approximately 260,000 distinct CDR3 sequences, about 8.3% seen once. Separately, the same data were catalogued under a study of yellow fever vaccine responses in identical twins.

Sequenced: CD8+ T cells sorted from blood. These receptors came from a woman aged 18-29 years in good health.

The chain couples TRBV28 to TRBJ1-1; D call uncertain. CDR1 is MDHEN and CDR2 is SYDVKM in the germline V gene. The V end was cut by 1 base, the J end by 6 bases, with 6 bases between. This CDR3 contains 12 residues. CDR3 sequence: CASSLLRAEAFF. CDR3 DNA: TGTGCCAGCAGTTTATTGAGAGCTGAAGCTTTCTTT. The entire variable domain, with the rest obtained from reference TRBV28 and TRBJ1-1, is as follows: DVKVTQSSRYLVKRTGEKVFLECVQDMDHENMFWYRQDPGLGLRLIYFSYDVKMKEKGDIPEGYSVSREKKERFSLILESASTNQTSMYLCASSLLRAEAFFGQGTRLTVV.

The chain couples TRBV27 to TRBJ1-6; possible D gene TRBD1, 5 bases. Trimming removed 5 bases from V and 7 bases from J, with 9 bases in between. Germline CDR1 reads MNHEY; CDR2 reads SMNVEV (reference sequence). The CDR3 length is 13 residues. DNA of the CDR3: TGTGCCAGCAGTCAGGGAGTCAATTCACCCCTCCACTTT. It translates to CASSQGVNSPLHF.

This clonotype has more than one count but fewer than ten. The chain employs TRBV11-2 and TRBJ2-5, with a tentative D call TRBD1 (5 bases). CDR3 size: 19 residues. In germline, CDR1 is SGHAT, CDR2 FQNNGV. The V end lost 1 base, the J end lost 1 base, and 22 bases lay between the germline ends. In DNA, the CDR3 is TGTGCCAGCAGCTTAGTCGGCAGGGCGATTGATATATTCCAAGAGACCCAGTACTTC. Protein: CASSLVGRAIDIFQETQYF.

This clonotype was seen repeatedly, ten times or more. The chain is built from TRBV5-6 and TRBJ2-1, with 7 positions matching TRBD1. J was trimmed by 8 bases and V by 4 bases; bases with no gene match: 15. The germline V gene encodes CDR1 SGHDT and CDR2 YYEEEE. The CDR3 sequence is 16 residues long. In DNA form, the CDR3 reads TGTGCCAGCAGCCCGCCACGACAGGGAGATCTCCATGAGCAGTTCTTC. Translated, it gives CASSPPRQGDLHEQFF.

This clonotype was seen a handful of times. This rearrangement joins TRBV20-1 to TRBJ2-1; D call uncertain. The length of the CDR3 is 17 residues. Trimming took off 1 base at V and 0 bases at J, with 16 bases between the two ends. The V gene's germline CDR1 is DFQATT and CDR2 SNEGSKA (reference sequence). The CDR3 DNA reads TGCAGTGCTAGAGTGGCCCCGGATCCTGCCTCCTACAATGAGCAGTTCTTC. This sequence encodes CSARVAPDPASYNEQFF.

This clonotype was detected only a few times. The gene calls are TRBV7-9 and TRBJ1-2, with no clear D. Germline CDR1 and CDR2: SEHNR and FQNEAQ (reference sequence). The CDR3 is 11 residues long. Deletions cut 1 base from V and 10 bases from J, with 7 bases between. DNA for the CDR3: TGTGCCAGCAGCTTAGATAAGAACTACACCTTC. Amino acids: CASSLDKNYTF.

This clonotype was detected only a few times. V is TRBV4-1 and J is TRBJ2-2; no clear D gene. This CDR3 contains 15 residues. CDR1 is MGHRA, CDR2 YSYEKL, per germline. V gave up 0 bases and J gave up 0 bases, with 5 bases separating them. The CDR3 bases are TGCGCCAGCAGCCAAGAGACGGCGAACACCGGGGAGCTGTTTTTT. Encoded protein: CASSQETANTGELFF.

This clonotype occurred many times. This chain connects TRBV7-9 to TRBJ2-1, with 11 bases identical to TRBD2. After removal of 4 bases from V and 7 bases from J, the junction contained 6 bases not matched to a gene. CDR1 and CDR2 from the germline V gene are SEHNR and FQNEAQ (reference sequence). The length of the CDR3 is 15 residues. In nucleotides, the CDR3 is TGTGCCAGCAGCTCCTCCGGGACTAGCGGTAATGAGCAGTTCTTC. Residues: CASSSSGTSGNEQFF.

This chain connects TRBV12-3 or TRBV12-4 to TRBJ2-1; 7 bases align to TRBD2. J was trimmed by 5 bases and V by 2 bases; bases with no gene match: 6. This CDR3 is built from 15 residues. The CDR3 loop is CASSLSGGRNNEQFF. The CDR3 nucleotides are TGTGCCAGCAGTTTATCCGGGGGGAGGAACAATGAGCAGTTCTTC.

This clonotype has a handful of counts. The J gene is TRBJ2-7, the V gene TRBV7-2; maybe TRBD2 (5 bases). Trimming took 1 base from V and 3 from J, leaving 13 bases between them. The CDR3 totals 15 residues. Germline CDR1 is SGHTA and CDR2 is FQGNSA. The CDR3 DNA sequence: TGTGCCAGCAGCTTAGGTCGGCTTCGGGGCTACGAGCAGTACTTC. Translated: CASSLGRLRGYEQYF.

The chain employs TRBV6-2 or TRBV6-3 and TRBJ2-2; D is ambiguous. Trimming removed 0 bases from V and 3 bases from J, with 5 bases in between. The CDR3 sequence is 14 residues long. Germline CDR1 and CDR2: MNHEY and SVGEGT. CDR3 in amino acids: CASSYSTDTGELFF. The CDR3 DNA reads TGTGCCAGCAGTTACTCGACTGACACCGGGGAGCTGTTTTTT.

CDR3: CSVRLANQETQYF. The CDR3 region has the DNA TGCAGCGTTCGGCTAGCGAATCAAGAGACCCAGTACTTC. The chain carries TRBV29-1 and TRBJ2-5, with D possibly matching TRBD2 (6 bases). With 5 bases removed from V and 2 bases from J, the gap between germline ends came to 12 bases. There are 13 residues in the CDR3. Germline V gene lookup returns CDR1 SQVTM and CDR2 ANQGSEA.

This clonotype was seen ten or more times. CDR3 in DNA: TGCGCCAGCAGCCAAGAGGCTAGCGGTTACAATGAGCAGTTCTTC. It yields the protein CASSQEASGYNEQFF. This sequence joins TRBV4-3 and TRBJ2-1; 7 bases match TRBD2. J was trimmed by 4 bases and V by 0 bases; bases with no gene match: 3. Germline V gene sequence: CDR1 LGHNA, CDR2 YSLEER. The CDR3 totals 15 residues.

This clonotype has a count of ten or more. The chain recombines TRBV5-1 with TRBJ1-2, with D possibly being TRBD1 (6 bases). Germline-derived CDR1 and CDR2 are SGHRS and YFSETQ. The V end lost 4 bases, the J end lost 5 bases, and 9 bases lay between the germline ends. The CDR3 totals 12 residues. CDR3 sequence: CASSPQGYGYTF. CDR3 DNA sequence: TGCGCCAGCAGCCCACAGGGATATGGCTACACCTTC. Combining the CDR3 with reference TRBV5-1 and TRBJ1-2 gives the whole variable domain KAGVTQTPRYLIKTRGQQVTLSCSPISGHRSVSWYQQTPGQGLQFLFEYFSETQRNKGNFPGRFSGRQFSNSRSEMNVSTLELGDSALYLCASSPQGYGYTFGSGTRLTVV.

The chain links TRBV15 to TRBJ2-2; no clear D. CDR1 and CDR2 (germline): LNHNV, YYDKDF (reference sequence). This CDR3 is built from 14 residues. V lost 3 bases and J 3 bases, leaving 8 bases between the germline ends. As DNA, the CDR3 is TGTGCCACCAGCAGGGACCGTTACACCGGGGAGCTGTTTTTT. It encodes CATSRDRYTGELFF.

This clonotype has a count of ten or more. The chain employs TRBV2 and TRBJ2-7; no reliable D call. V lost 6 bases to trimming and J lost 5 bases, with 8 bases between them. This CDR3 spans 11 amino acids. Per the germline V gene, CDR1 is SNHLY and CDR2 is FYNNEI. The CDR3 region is CASSDLNEQYF. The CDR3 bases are TGTGCCAGCAGCGATTTAAACGAGCAGTACTTC.

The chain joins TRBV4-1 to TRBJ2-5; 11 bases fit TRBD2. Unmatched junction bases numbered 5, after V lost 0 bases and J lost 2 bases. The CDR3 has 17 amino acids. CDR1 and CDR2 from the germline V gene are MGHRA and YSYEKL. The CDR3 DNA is TGCGCCAGCAGCCAAGACACGGGACTAGCGGAACAAGAGACCCAGTACTTC. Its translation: CASSQDTGLAEQETQYF.

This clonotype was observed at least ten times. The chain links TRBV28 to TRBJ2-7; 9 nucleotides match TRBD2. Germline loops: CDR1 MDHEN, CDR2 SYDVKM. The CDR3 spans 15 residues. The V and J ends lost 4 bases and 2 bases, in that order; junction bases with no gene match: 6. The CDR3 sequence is CASSYSGSIPYEQYF. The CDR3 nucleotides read TGTGCCAGCAGTTATAGCGGGAGTATTCCCTACGAGCAGTACTTC.

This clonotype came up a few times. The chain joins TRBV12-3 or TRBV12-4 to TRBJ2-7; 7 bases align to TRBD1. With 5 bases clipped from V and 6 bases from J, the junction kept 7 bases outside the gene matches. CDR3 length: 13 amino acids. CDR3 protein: CASSPGTDSEQYF. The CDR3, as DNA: TGTGCCAGCAGTCCCGGGACAGATTCCGAGCAGTACTTC.

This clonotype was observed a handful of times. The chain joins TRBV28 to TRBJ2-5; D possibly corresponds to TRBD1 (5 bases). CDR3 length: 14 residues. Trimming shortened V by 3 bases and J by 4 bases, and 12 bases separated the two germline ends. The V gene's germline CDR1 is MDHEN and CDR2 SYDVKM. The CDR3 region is CASSFRQGLETQYF. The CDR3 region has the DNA TGTGCCAGCAGTTTCCGGCAGGGTCTAGAGACCCAGTACTTC. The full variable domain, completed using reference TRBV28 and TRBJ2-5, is DVKVTQSSRYLVKRTGEKVFLECVQDMDHENMFWYRQDPGLGLRLIYFSYDVKMKEKGDIPEGYSVSREKKERFSLILESASTNQTSMYLCASSFRQGLETQYFGPGTRLLVL.

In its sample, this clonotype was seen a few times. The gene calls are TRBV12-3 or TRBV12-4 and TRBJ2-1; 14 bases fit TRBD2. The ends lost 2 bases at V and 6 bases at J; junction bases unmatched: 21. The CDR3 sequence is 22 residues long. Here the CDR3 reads CASSLPSGTSGGRDVNFNEQFF. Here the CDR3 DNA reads TGTGCCAGCAGTTTACCCTCCGGGACTAGCGGGGGCCGAGACGTTAACTTCAATGAGCAGTTCTTC.